The sequence of this T cell receptor beta chain was determined in a study of T cell responses to AZD1222 COVID-19 vaccine. Study-level points and caveats: Two doses of AZD1222 preceded a rise in Spike-specific TCR breadth and depth.

Details on this clone: Its antigen is currently unknown.

V was pared by 2 bases and J by 4 bases, with 14 bases between. Germline V lookup: CDR1 SGHTA, CDR2 FQGNSA. This CDR3 comprises 15 residues. Profiling relied on immunoSEQ multiplex PCR, and the TCRdb table lists in-frame clones only, not all of them. The sample comprises about 130,000 clones, approximately 86% of which are singletons, and 10% to 15% rests with the top ten. The chain joins TRBV7-2 to TRBJ1-1; D possibly corresponds to TRBD1 (5 bases). The material was peripheral blood, obtained on day 0 of AZD1222 vaccination. This clonotype was obtained from an adult in good health. Written as DNA, the CDR3 is TGTGCCAGCAGCTTATCTCAGGGTCGGGGCACTGAAGCTTTCTTT. Its protein product is CASSLSQGRGTEAFF.